A single sample is the source of the 22 T cell receptor beta chains below, sequenced in a study of CD8 T cells in ankylosing spondylitis. One entry per CDR3 protein results from TCRdb running MiXCR on the 5' RACE reads. The table lists roughly 160,000 distinct CDR3 sequences, more than 9% of them singletons, with almost 30% in the top ten. What was sequenced was blood, either unsorted or a sorted T cell fraction (not recorded which). The receptors come from a male donor with ankylosing spondylitis or in good health (not recorded which).

At least ten counts were recorded for this clonotype. The J gene is TRBJ1-1, the V gene TRBV20-1; no reliable D call. The length of the CDR3 is 16 residues. Trimming left V 6 bases short and J 0 bases short, with 20 bases between. Per the germline V gene, CDR1 is DFQATT and CDR2 is SNEGSKA (reference sequence). CDR3 sequence: CSAPTWGGPVNTEAFF. Here the CDR3 DNA reads TGCAGTGCCCCGACCTGGGGAGGGCCCGTGAACACTGAAGCTTTCTTT.

This clonotype appeared many times. The chain has TRBV7-2 and TRBJ2-3, with D tentatively TRBD1 (6 bases). Germline-derived CDR1 and CDR2 are SGHTA and FQGNSA. This CDR3 is 15 amino acids long. Trimming took off 1 base at V and 1 base at J, with 9 bases between the two ends. The CDR3 DNA reads as TGTGCCAGCAGCTTAGGCAACAGGGGCACAGATACGCAGTATTTT. It yields the protein CASSLGNRGTDTQYF.

At least ten counts were recorded for this clonotype. The chain carries TRBV12-3 or TRBV12-4 and TRBJ1-4; TRBD1 matches at 8 bases. The junction had 10 bases not matched to a gene; V was cut back by 5 bases and J by 2 bases. The CDR3 totals 17 residues. The CDR3 DNA reads as TGTGCCAGCAGTCCGAGGACAGGGCTGATGACTAATGAAAAACTGTTTTTT. Translated: CASSPRTGLMTNEKLFF.

This clonotype showed up just a few times. This chain uses TRBV28 with TRBJ2-1; perhaps TRBD1 as D (6 bases). Trimming took off 5 bases at V and 6 bases at J, with 11 bases between the two ends. The CDR3 sequence is 13 residues long. Germline loops: CDR1 MDHEN, CDR2 SYDVKM. The CDR3 DNA sequence: TGTGCCAGCAGTCCCGACAGGTTCAATGAGCAGTTCTTC. The encoded protein is CASSPDRFNEQFF.

The sample holds many counts of this clonotype. The rearrangement links TRBV29-1 to TRBJ2-1; possibly TRBD2 for D (7 bases). The germline CDR1 and CDR2 sequences are SQVTM and ANQGSEA. The CDR3 has 13 residues. With 5 bases removed from V and 7 bases from J, the gap between germline ends came to 15 bases. CDR3: CSVRKGGVNEQFF. CDR3 sequence (DNA): TGCAGCGTTCGAAAGGGGGGGGTAAATGAGCAGTTCTTC.

This clonotype was picked up many times. The gene calls are TRBV9 and TRBJ1-1, with a weak D call TRBD1 (5 bases). V was pared by 0 bases and J by 6 bases, with 15 bases between. Germline V lookup: CDR1 SGDLS, CDR2 YYNGEE. This CDR3 region has 15 residues. CDR3 region: CASSVGSTAHPEAFF. CDR3 sequence (DNA): TGTGCCAGCAGCGTAGGTTCGACAGCGCATCCTGAAGCTTTCTTT.

This rearrangement joins TRBV6-1 to TRBJ1-2, with unresolved D. This CDR3 has 12 residues. Trimming removed 4 bases from V and 7 bases from J, with 10 bases in between. Germline V lookup: CDR1 MNHNS, CDR2 SASEGT. CDR3 nucleotides: TGTGCCAGCAGTGCTTTTCGGGTTGGCTACACCTTC. Translation: CASSAFRVGYTF.

This clonotype was detected a few times. The V gene is TRBV29-1, the J gene TRBJ2-7; 8 bases fit TRBD2. This CDR3 has 12 residues. V lost 4 bases, J lost 2 bases, and 1 base stayed unmatched. Germline CDR1 is SQVTM and CDR2 is ANQGSEA. CDR3 loop: CSVAGGAYEQYF. The CDR3 region has the DNA TGCAGCGTTGCGGGAGGGGCCTACGAGCAGTACTTC.

This clonotype was detected a few times. The gene calls are TRBV29-1 and TRBJ2-5; perhaps TRBD1 as D (6 bases). Trimming took 5 bases from V and 5 from J, leaving 12 bases between them. This CDR3 spans 12 amino acids. Germline V gives CDR1 SQVTM, CDR2 ANQGSEA. The DNA of the CDR3 is TGCAGCGTTATACAGGGATCGGAGACCCAGTACTTC. Its protein product is CSVIQGSETQYF.

Details on this clonotype: At one end the junction does not follow the germline gene, possibly because of a read error. The rearrangement joins TRBV11-3 to TRBJ1-2; 11 positions match TRBD1. CDR1 is SGHNT, CDR2 YENEEA, per germline. The CDR3 has 15 residues. The CDR3 bases are TGTGCCAGCAGCGCCCGGGACAGGGGGGACTATGACTACACCTTC. Translation: CASSARDRGDYDYTF.

This clonotype was seen at least ten times. The rearrangement links TRBV6-5 to TRBJ1-2, with D unclear. The ends were cut back, 3 bases at V and 4 bases at J, with 9 bases in the middle. The CDR3 has 13 residues. Germline-derived CDR1 and CDR2 are MNHEY and SVGAGI. CDR3 in DNA: TGTGCCAGCAGTTATAAGGGAGCCTATGGCTACACCTTC. Translating gives CASSYKGAYGYTF.

This clonotype was observed a few times. The chain couples TRBV19 to TRBJ2-3, with TRBD2 identical over 7 bases. This CDR3 has 14 residues. The V gene end was trimmed by 10 bases and the J gene end by 0 bases; junction bases not matched to a gene: 7. Per germline, CDR1 LNHDA and CDR2 SQIVND (reference sequence). CDR3 amino acids: CATGRTASTDTQYF. In nucleotides, the CDR3 is TGTGCCACCGGGAGGACTGCTAGCACAGATACGCAGTATTTT.

This clonotype was seen many times. V and J are TRBV29-1 and TRBJ1-1, with D possibly matching TRBD1 (6 bases). Germline V CDR1 and CDR2: SQVTM, ANQGSEA. V was shortened by 5 bases and J by 4 bases, with 17 bases between the two germline ends. This CDR3 contains 14 residues. The CDR3 bases are TGCAGCGTTTTATATCAGGGGAGGCTCACTGAAGCTTTCTTT. Its translation is CSVLYQGRLTEAFF.

This clonotype was observed a handful of times. The CDR3 reads CASSARDYSYEQYF. The CDR3 region has the DNA TGTGCCAGCAGTGCCCGGGACTACTCCTACGAGCAGTACTTC. V is TRBV2 and J is TRBJ2-7; 7 bases match TRBD2. The CDR3 covers 14 residues. V shed 4 bases and J 0 bases; nucleotides not matched to a gene: 3. In germline, CDR1 is SNHLY, CDR2 FYNNEI.

This clonotype was seen repeatedly, ten times or more. The V gene is TRBV28, the J gene TRBJ2-3, with unresolved D. There are 13 residues in the CDR3. Germline assignment: CDR1 MDHEN and CDR2 SYDVKM. Trimming took off 3 bases at V and 5 bases at J, with 9 bases between the two ends. CDR3 sequence (DNA): TGTGCCAGCAGTTTTCCTAGAAAAGATACGCAGTATTTT. Translated, it gives CASSFPRKDTQYF.

This clonotype was counted many times. This sequence joins TRBV29-1 and TRBJ2-5; D unresolved. CDR1 SQVTM and CDR2 ANQGSEA come from the germline V gene. The CDR3 extends over 13 amino acids. V shed 4 bases and J shed 0 bases, with 9 bases lying between them. The chain's CDR3 is CSVVPGYQETQYF. CDR3 bases: TGCAGCGTTGTTCCGGGCTACCAAGAGACCCAGTACTTC. The full variable domain, completed using reference TRBV29-1 and TRBJ2-5, is SAVISQKPSRDICQRGTSLTIQCQVDSQVTMMFWYRQQPGQSLTLIATANQGSEATYESGFVIDKFPISRPNLTFSTLTVSNMSPEDSSIYLCSVVPGYQETQYFGPGTRLLVL.

This clonotype was counted ten times or more. The J gene is TRBJ2-3, the V gene TRBV5-1; TRBD1 agrees at 7 bases. The CDR3 consists of 16 residues. The V and J ends lost 7 bases and 0 bases, in that order; junction bases with no gene match: 11. Germline values: CDR1 SGHRS, CDR2 YFSETQ. DNA of the CDR3: TGCGCCAGCTCCGACGCCCCCAGGGGGAGCACAGATACGCAGTATTTT. Its translation is CASSDAPRGSTDTQYF.

This clonotype was observed many times. The chain combines TRBV18 with TRBJ2-5; maybe TRBD2 (6 bases). Trimming left V 6 bases short and J 6 bases short, with 17 bases between. Germline V CDR1 and CDR2: KGHSH, LQKENI. The CDR3 covers 14 residues. The CDR3 sequence is CASSKETSSKTQYF. The CDR3 region has the DNA TGTGCCAGCTCTAAAGAGACTAGTTCGAAGACCCAGTACTTC.

There are a few counts of this clonotype. This rearrangement joins TRBV7-9 to TRBJ2-5; D could derive from TRBD1 or TRBD2 (5 bases each). Looked up from germline, CDR1 is SEHNR and CDR2 is FQNEAQ (reference sequence). V shed 5 bases and J shed 1 base, with 11 bases lying between them. The CDR3 runs 14 residues. CDR3 nucleotides: TGTGCCAGCAGCAAGATCGGGGCCCAAGAGACCCAGTACTTC. It translates to CASSKIGAQETQYF.

This clonotype was recorded at least ten times. The rearrangement uses TRBV12-3 or TRBV12-4 and TRBJ1-1, with 9 positions matching TRBD1. V lost 6 bases, J lost 8 bases, and 7 bases stayed unmatched. This CDR3 comprises 13 residues. For the CDR3, the DNA is TGTGCCAGCAGCATTGGACAGGGGTTAGAAGCTTTCTTT. As protein: CASSIGQGLEAFF.

This clonotype has at least ten counts. CDR3 DNA sequence: TGTGCCAGCAGAGCAGACAGCCACTCTGGAAACACCATATATTTT. This translates into CASRADSHSGNTIYF. The rearrangement links TRBV11-2 to TRBJ1-3; perhaps TRBD1 as D (5 bases). Trimming stripped 6 bases from V and 0 bases from J, with 12 bases between. CDR1 is SGHAT, CDR2 FQNNGV, per germline. The CDR3 totals 15 residues.

The CDR3 reads CAISESLENTEAFF. CDR3 nucleotide sequence: TGTGCCATCAGTGAGTCTTTGGAGAACACTGAAGCTTTCTTT. The chain couples TRBV10-3 to TRBJ1-1, with D unclear. The V end was cut by 0 bases, the J end by 1 base, with 6 bases between. The germline V gene encodes CDR1 ENHRY and CDR2 SYGVKD. This CDR3 is built from 14 residues.